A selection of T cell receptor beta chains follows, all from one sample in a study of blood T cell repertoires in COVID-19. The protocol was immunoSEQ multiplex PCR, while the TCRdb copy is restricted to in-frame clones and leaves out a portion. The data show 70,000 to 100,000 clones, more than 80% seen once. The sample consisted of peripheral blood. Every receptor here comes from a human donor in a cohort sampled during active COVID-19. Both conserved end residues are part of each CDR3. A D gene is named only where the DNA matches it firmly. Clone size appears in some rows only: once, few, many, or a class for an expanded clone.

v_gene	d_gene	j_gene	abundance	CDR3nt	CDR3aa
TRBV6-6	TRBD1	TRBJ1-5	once	TGTGCCAGCAGTCGCCGGGACAGGGGCGCTCGTAATCAGCCCCAGCATTTT	CASSRRDRGARNQPQHF
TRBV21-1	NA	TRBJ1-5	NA	TGTGCCAGCTCAAACAGGCGGACGGACAATCAGCCCCAGCATTTT	CASSNRRTDNQPQHF
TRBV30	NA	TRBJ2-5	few	TGTGCCTGGAGTGGATTAGCACAAGAGACCCAGTACTTC	CAWSGLAQETQYF
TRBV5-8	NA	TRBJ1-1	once	TGTGCCAGCAGCTTGGACGGACACCGGAAGAACACTGAAGCTTTCTTT	CASSLDGHRKNTEAFF
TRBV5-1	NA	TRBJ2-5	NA	TGCGCCAGCAGCCCAGGACAGACACAGAAAGAGACCCAGTACTTC	CASSPGQTQKETQYF
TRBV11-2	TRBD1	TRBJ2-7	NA	TGTGCCAGCAGCTCCCCCCAGCACAGGGGGACCTACGAGCAGTACTTC	CASSSPQHRGTYEQYF
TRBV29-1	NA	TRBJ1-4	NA	TGCAGCGTTGGACAGCCTAATGAAAAACTGTTTTTT	CSVGQPNEKLFF
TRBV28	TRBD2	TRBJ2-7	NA	TGTGCCAGCACGGGGGGCGGGACTAGTGTTTACGAGCAGTACTTC	CASTGGGTSVYEQYF
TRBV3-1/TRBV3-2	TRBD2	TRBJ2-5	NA	TGTGCCGTCAGGACTAGCGGGGGGAGGGAGACCCAGTACTTC	CAVRTSGGRETQYF
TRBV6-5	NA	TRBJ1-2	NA	TGTGCCAGCGGAATGGGGCTAGGCTATGGCTACACCTTC	CASGMGLGYGYTF
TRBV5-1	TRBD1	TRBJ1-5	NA	TGCGCCAGCAGCCCGCGTCCCGGGACAGGTACCGAGGCGCATTTT	CASSPRPGTGTEAHF
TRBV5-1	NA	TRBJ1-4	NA	TGCGCCAGCAGCTTGAGGGGGGGAACTAATGAAAAACTGTTTTTT	CASSLRGGTNEKLFF
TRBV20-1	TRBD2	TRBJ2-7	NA	TGCAGTGCTAGTAGGCGGGAGGTCCGCTCCTACGAGCAGTACTTC	CSASRREVRSYEQYF
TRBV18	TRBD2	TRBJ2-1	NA	TGTGCCAGCTCACAATCGGGGGGGGGCTACAATGAGCAGTTCTTC	CASSQSGGGYNEQFF
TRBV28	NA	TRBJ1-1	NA	TGTGCCAGCACCACCCAAGGTCGGGGCACTGAAGCTTTCTTT	CASTTQGRGTEAFF
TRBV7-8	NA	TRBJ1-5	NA	TGTGCCAGCACCTTGCTGCCCTCACAGGGTAGACAGCCCCAGCATTTT	CASTLLPSQGRQPQHF
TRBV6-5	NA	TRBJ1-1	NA	TGTGCCAGCAGTTACTACTCGAACACTGAAGCTTTCTTT	CASSYYSNTEAFF
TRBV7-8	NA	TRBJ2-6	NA	TGTGCCAGCAGCTTAGATGCCAGGGACTCTGGGGCCAACGTCCTGACTTTC	CASSLDARDSGANVLTF
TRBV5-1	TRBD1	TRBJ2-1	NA	TGCGCCAGCAGCTCCGGACAGGGGGCGATGGGTGAGCAGTTCTTC	CASSSGQGAMGEQFF
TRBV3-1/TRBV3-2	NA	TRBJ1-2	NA	TGTGCCAGCAGCCAAGGGGGCAGTGCTGGATATGGCTACACCTTC	CASSQGGSAGYGYTF
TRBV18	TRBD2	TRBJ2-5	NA	TGTGCCAGCTCACCCGGGACTAGCGGACAAGAGACCCAGTACTTC	CASSPGTSGQETQYF
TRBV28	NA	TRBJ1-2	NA	TGTGCCAGCACCCCCCCGTCGGGGGGAAGTGGCTACACCTTC	CASTPPSGGSGYTF
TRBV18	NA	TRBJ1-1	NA	TGTGCCAGCTCACCTCAGGGGATGGACACTGAAGCTTTCTTT	CASSPQGMDTEAFF
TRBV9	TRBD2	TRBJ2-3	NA	TGTGCCAGCAGCGTGGGGACTAGCAGAACGAGCACAGATACGCAGTATTTT	CASSVGTSRTSTDTQYF
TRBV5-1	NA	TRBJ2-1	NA	TGCGCCAGCAGCTTGACTAGCCTCAATGAGCAGTTCTTC	CASSLTSLNEQFF